Shown below are 30 T cell receptor beta chains from a single sample sequenced in a study of OX40 agonist ivuxolimab in advanced cancers. Only in-frame clones appear in the TCRdb table, and some are missing; sequencing was by immunoSEQ multiplex PCR. The sample has 60,000 to 80,000 clones, just under 85% seen once. The material sequenced was CD4+ or CD8+ T cells sorted from blood, taken in a trial of the OX40 agonist ivuxolimab. The receptors stem from an adult with an advanced solid tumor such as melanoma, head and neck, liver or kidney cancer.

This clone has just one count. The CDR3 DNA follows: TGTGCCAGCAGCTTAGAGGGACAGAGGGGCTACACCTTC. Protein: CASSLEGQRGYTF. The chain combines TRBV13 with TRBJ1-2, with TRBD1 identical over 7 bases. This CDR3 region has 13 residues. The germline V gene encodes CDR1 PRHDT and CDR2 FYEKMQ (reference sequence). The V segment lost 1 base and the J segment 8 bases; nucleotides outside the gene matches: 4.

This clone was detected once. The rearrangement uses TRBV28 and TRBJ2-3, with D hard to call. V was cut by 3 bases and J by 3 bases, with 7 bases left in between. The CDR3 contains 13 residues. Germline V gives CDR1 MDHEN, CDR2 SYDVKM. The chain's CDR3 is CASSFQRTDTQYF. The CDR3 nucleotides are TGTGCCAGCAGTTTTCAAAGGACAGATACGCAGTATTTT.

This chain joins TRBV6-1 and TRBJ1-3; D gene unclear. V was cut by 8 bases and J by 4 bases, with 9 bases left in between. The CDR3 loop spans 12 amino acids. Germline assignment: CDR1 MNHNS and CDR2 SASEGT. CDR3 protein: CASDSFGNTIYF. The DNA for the CDR3 is TGTGCCAGCGATAGTTTCGGAAACACCATATATTTT.

The chain is built from TRBV6-5 and TRBJ2-2; D ambiguous. CDR1 is MNHEY and CDR2 is SVGAGI in the germline V gene. V gave up 8 bases and J gave up 3 bases, with 10 bases separating them. The CDR3 covers 13 residues. The CDR3 DNA reads TGTGCCAGCCAAGGCGCTTACACCGGGGAGCTGTTTTTT. Amino acid sequence: CASQGAYTGELFF.

This chain links TRBV6-4 with TRBJ2-2; D possibly corresponds to TRBD1 (5 bases). The CDR3 loop spans 13 amino acids. Germline-derived CDR1 and CDR2 are MRHNA and SNTAGT. Trimming left V 2 bases short and J 5 bases short, with 6 bases between. CDR3 region: CASSDKGTGELFF. In DNA, the CDR3 is TGTGCCAGCAGTGACAAGGGGACCGGGGAGCTGTTTTTT.

This chain links TRBV28 with TRBJ2-4, with D perhaps TRBD2 (6 bases). Trimming took 7 bases from V and 8 from J, leaving 21 bases between them. The CDR3 runs 15 residues. CDR1 is MDHEN and CDR2 is SYDVKM in the germline V gene. The CDR3 sequence: CASTPSGLGGDIQYF. CDR3 bases: TGTGCCAGCACCCCGTCTGGCCTTGGAGGGGACATTCAGTACTTC.

CDR3 sequence: CASSPRQGGANVLTF. The DNA of the CDR3 is TGTGCCAGCTCACCGAGACAGGGAGGGGCCAACGTCCTGACTTTC. The genes are TRBV18 and TRBJ2-6; the match to TRBD1 covers 7 bases. The CDR3 runs to 15 residues. In germline, CDR1 is KGHSH, CDR2 LQKENI. J lost 4 bases, V lost 3 bases, and 3 bases had no gene match.

This chain joins TRBV5-4 and TRBJ2-2; D remains ambiguous. There are 16 residues in the CDR3. Germline V gene data show CDR1 as SGHNT and CDR2 as YYREEE (reference sequence). V gave up 2 bases and J gave up 0 bases, with 11 bases separating them. The CDR3, as DNA: TGTGCCAGCAGCTTTCGGGTGCGTACGAACACCGGGGAGCTGTTTTTT. Protein sequence: CASSFRVRTNTGELFF.

The V gene is TRBV6-4, the J gene TRBJ2-1, with 7 bases aligning to TRBD2. The CDR3 is 16 amino acids. CDR1 MRHNA and CDR2 SNTAGT come from the germline V gene. The ends lost 10 bases at V and 4 bases at J; junction bases unmatched: 16. The CDR3 loop reads CATSESSGGGYNEQFF. The CDR3 nucleotides are TGTGCCACCAGCGAGTCGTCCGGGGGAGGGTACAATGAGCAGTTCTTC.

In its sample, this clone is medium-sized (0.01 to 0.1%). The V and J genes are TRBV13 and TRBJ2-6; the D is unclear. Trimming left V 1 base short and J 8 bases short, with 9 bases between. Germline V gene sequence: CDR1 PRHDT, CDR2 FYEKMQ (reference sequence). This CDR3 has 14 amino acids. CDR3 loop: CASSLAGFTNVLTF. The CDR3 DNA sequence: TGTGCCAGCAGCTTAGCCGGGTTTACCAACGTCCTGACTTTC. Filled out from reference TRBV13 and TRBJ2-6, the complete variable domain reads AAGVIQSPRHLIKEKRETATLKCYPIPRHDTVYWYQQGPGQDPQFLISFYEKMQSDKGSIPDRFSAQQFSDYHSELNMSSLELGDSALYFCASSLAGFTNVLTFGAGSRLTVL.

Only one count was recorded for this clone. This chain uses TRBV5-6 with TRBJ2-1; 14 bases agree with TRBD2. The CDR3 runs to 16 residues. The V gene's germline CDR1 is SGHDT and CDR2 YYEEEE. The V and J ends lost 3 bases and 7 bases, in that order; junction bases with no gene match: 6. In DNA, the CDR3 is TGTGCCAGCAGCTGGGTAGGACTAGCGGGAGGAAATGAGCAGTTCTTC. As protein: CASSWVGLAGGNEQFF. The whole variable domain, remainder taken from reference TRBV5-6 and TRBJ2-1, is DAGVTQSPTHLIKTRGQQVTLRCSPKSGHDTVSWYQQALGQGPQFIFQYYEEEERQRGNFPDRFSGHQFPNYSSELNVNALLLGDSALYLCASSWVGLAGGNEQFFGPGTRLTVL.

The CDR3 loop reads CAISSLDIGSEAFF. The CDR3 DNA is TGTGCCATCAGTAGCTTAGATATCGGGTCTGAAGCTTTCTTT. The chain joins TRBV10-3 to TRBJ1-1; D unresolved. Germline V lookup: CDR1 ENHRY, CDR2 SYGVKD. The CDR3 consists of 14 residues. Trimming pared 5 bases from V and 6 bases from J, leaving 16 bases between.

The chain uses TRBV4-1 and TRBJ2-1; 8 nucleotides agree with TRBD2. Germline V gene lookup returns CDR1 MGHRA and CDR2 YSYEKL. The CDR3 has 18 residues. The ends lost 2 bases at V and 0 bases at J; junction bases unmatched: 9. CDR3 protein: CASSQTSSGLGSYNEQFF. As DNA, the CDR3 is TGCGCCAGCAGCCAAACTTCTAGCGGGTTGGGCTCCTACAATGAGCAGTTCTTC.

This chain joins TRBV9 and TRBJ1-3; D is unresolved. V was clipped by 1 base and J by 4 bases, with 9 bases between them. From germline, CDR1 is SGDLS and CDR2 YYNGEE. The CDR3 spans 14 residues. The CDR3 region is CASSVQGDGNTIYF. The CDR3 DNA reads TGTGCCAGCAGCGTACAAGGAGACGGAAACACCATATATTTT.

The chain links TRBV7-9 to TRBJ2-7; 10 nucleotides agree with TRBD2. The CDR3 has 15 residues. Germline CDR1 SEHNR, CDR2 FQNEAQ (reference sequence). Unmatched junction bases numbered 8, after V lost 5 bases and J lost 4 bases. CDR3 nucleotide sequence: TGTGCCAGCAGCCCCCCGGGACTAGCGACGTACGAGCAGTACTTC. It encodes CASSPPGLATYEQYF.

Comments on this clone: Germline is not matched at one junction end, which may reflect a read error. CDR3 protein: CASTQGPAGGTSNF. In DNA form, the CDR3 reads TGTGCCAGTACCCAAGGCCCAGCGGGAGGAACCAGTAACTTC. V and J are TRBV19 and TRBJ2-5, with 9 bases matching TRBD2. Germline CDR1 LNHDA, CDR2 SQIVND (reference sequence). The CDR3 consists of 14 residues.

The chain combines TRBV12-5 with TRBJ2-3; TRBD1 is a possible D gene (5 bases). The CDR3 covers 16 residues. Trimming took 7 bases from V and 5 from J, leaving 22 bases between them. CDR1 and CDR2 from the germline V gene are LGHNT and FRNRAP. DNA of the CDR3: TGTGCTAGTGCCCTGGGGCAGCCCGCCCCTGGAGATACGCAGTATTTT. As protein: CASALGQPAPGDTQYF.

The chain recombines TRBV27 with TRBJ2-1; 14 bases match TRBD2. The trim removed 5 bases at V and 15 bases at J, leaving 9 bases unmatched. In germline, CDR1 is MNHEY, CDR2 SMNVEV (reference sequence). CDR3 length: 14 residues. CDR3 protein: CASSLSGTSGGRFF. The DNA of the CDR3 is TGTGCCAGCAGTCTGAGTGGGACTAGCGGGGGTCGGTTCTTC.

This chain joins TRBV7-9 and TRBJ2-2; TRBD2 agrees at 10 bases. CDR3 length: 16 residues. Germline V gene data show CDR1 as SEHNR and CDR2 as FQNEAQ (reference sequence). V was pared by 6 bases and J by 7 bases, with 11 bases of the junction left unmatched. The CDR3 spells CASSIRAGGPIGELFF. The DNA for the CDR3 is TGTGCCAGCAGTATCAGAGCGGGGGGGCCGATCGGGGAGCTGTTTTTT.

The V call is TRBV28, the J call TRBJ1-5; no clear D gene. V was pared by 4 bases and J by 5 bases, with 9 bases between. The CDR3 is 13 amino acids. Germline lookup yields CDR1 MDHEN and CDR2 SYDVKM. CDR3 DNA: TGTGCCAGCAGTTCCCAGCTGGATCAGCCCCAGCATTTT. Translating gives CASSSQLDQPQHF.

DNA for the CDR3: TGTGCCTGGAGTGCGGGACTAGCGGACACCGGGGAGCTGTTTTTT. Residues: CAWSAGLADTGELFF. This chain links TRBV30 with TRBJ2-2; TRBD2 agrees at 11 bases. CDR3 length: 15 residues. With 1 base clipped from V and 3 bases from J, the junction kept 1 base outside the gene matches. Per the germline V gene, CDR1 is GTSNPN and CDR2 is SVGIG (reference sequence).

This chain links TRBV15 with TRBJ1-2, with D hard to call. V shed 0 bases and J shed 10 bases, with 12 bases lying between them. This CDR3 spans 13 amino acids. Germline-derived CDR1 and CDR2 are LNHNV and YYDKDF (reference sequence). DNA of the CDR3: TGTGCCACCAGCAGAGATGGTCTGGGGAACTACACCTTC. Protein product: CATSRDGLGNYTF.

About this clone: Within the sample, other DNA sequences also encode this same CDR3. The genes are TRBV10-3 and TRBJ1-1; tentatively, D is TRBD1 (6 bases). V gave up 1 base and J gave up 4 bases, with 16 bases separating them. The CDR3 sequence is 16 residues long. Germline-derived CDR1 and CDR2 are ENHRY and SYGVKD. The DNA of the CDR3 is TGTGCCATCAGTGAGTGGGGTCAAGGGGGGCGCACTGAAGCTTTCTTT. Protein sequence: CAISEWGQGGRTEAFF.

The V and J genes are TRBV7-3 and TRBJ2-2; D assignment may be TRBD1 or TRBD2 (7 bases each). Trimming cost V 3 bases and J 7 bases, with 12 bases left between them. Germline assignment: CDR1 SGHTA and CDR2 FQGTGA. CDR3 length: 14 residues. The CDR3 loop reads CASSFQGGGGELFF. CDR3 nucleotides: TGTGCCAGCAGCTTCCAGGGGGGGGGCGGGGAGCTGTTTTTT.

V is TRBV4-3 and J is TRBJ2-1; 7 bases are shared with TRBD1. Germline CDR1 reads LGHNA; CDR2 reads YSLEER. The CDR3 is 14 residues long. J was trimmed by 5 bases and V by 4 bases; bases with no gene match: 5. CDR3 nucleotide sequence: TGCGCCAGCAGCCGAGGGGACAGCAACAATGAGCAGTTCTTC. Translation: CASSRGDSNNEQFF.

This clone has only a few counts. The gene calls are TRBV15 and TRBJ1-2; no reliable D call. Germline V gene sequence: CDR1 LNHNV, CDR2 YYDKDF (reference sequence). This CDR3 comprises 13 residues. Trimming left V 2 bases short and J 7 bases short, with 11 bases between. CDR3 region: CATSRSEGGGYTF. The CDR3 nucleotides read TGTGCCACCAGCAGATCCGAGGGCGGTGGCTACACCTTC.

V usage is TRBV27 and J usage is TRBJ1-6, with D uncertain. The CDR3 runs 14 residues. CDR1 is MNHEY, CDR2 SMNVEV, per germline (reference sequence). V was pared by 5 bases and J by 7 bases, with 12 bases between. DNA of the CDR3: TGTGCCAGCAGTCCCAACCCACGGAATTCACCCCTCCACTTT. This codes for CASSPNPRNSPLHF.

This CDR3 is CASSRRGSDTDTQYF. CDR3 nucleotide sequence: TGTGCCAGCAGCCGGAGGGGGTCCGACACAGATACGCAGTATTTT. The chain employs TRBV14 and TRBJ2-3; either TRBD1 or TRBD2 may supply D (6 bases each). Germline V gene data show CDR1 as SGHDN and CDR2 as FVKESK. The CDR3 contains 15 residues. V shed 4 bases and J shed 2 bases, with 13 bases lying between them.

The gene calls are TRBV5-4 and TRBJ2-3; D perhaps matches TRBD1 (5 bases). The CDR3 spans 16 residues. CDR1 is SGHNT, CDR2 YYREEE, per germline (reference sequence). V dropped 4 bases and J dropped 4 bases, with 19 bases sitting between them. The CDR3 here is CASSQDLTATADTQYF. DNA for the CDR3: TGTGCCAGCAGCCAAGATCTGACAGCGACCGCAGATACGCAGTATTTT. The full variable domain, with the rest looked up from reference TRBV5-4 and TRBJ2-3, is ETGVTQSPTHLIKTRGQQVTLRCSSQSGHNTVSWYQQALGQGPQFIFQYYREEENGRGNFPPRFSGLQFPNYSSELNVNALELDDSALYLCASSQDLTATADTQYFGPGTRLTVL.

The rearrangement joins TRBV7-9 to TRBJ2-1; possible D gene TRBD1, 5 bases. Germline CDR1 and CDR2: SEHNR and FQNEAQ (reference sequence). Trimming took 4 bases from V and 0 from J, leaving 10 bases between them. The CDR3 loop spans 15 amino acids. The CDR3 sequence is CASSSPGLSYNEQFF. CDR3 nucleotide sequence: TGTGCCAGCAGCTCCCCAGGGCTCTCCTACAATGAGCAGTTCTTC.